This TCR beta chain emerged from a study of T cells expressing NK-cell markers. Germline CDR1 is DFQATT and CDR2 is SNEGSKA (reference sequence). This CDR3 spans 14 amino acids. Using the 5' RACE reads, TCRdb records one entry per CDR3 protein without DNA. The sample has more than 400,000 distinct CDR3 sequences. This chain joins TRBV20-1 and TRBJ2-7; without DNA, the TCRdb call of TRBD1 cannot be checked. The receptor was isolated from a woman between 18 and 69 years old in good health. The sample taken for sequencing was blood T cells: a sorted CD56 or NKG2C T cell subset, CD4+ or CD8+ T cells, or bulk PBMC T cells (not recorded which). The CDR3: CSAQPGTGLYEQYF.